This entry concerns a single T cell receptor beta chain. V was cut by 6 bases and J by 7 bases, with 13 bases left in between. The CDR3 spans 12 residues. The germline CDR1 and CDR2 sequences are SQVTM and ANQGSEA. Clones were read by immunoSEQ multiplex PCR, and TCRdb kept only the in-frame ones, dropping some. The sample includes more than 55,000 clones, more than 70% seen only once; the top ten take about 4.8%. This sample is drawn from a study of early stage breast cancer tumors. The TCR sequence derives from a person in their 40s with breast cancer. The chain has TRBV29-1 and TRBJ2-1; either TRBD1 or TRBD2 may fit D (5 bases each). The sequencing sample was made of blood. The CDR3 region has the DNA TGCAGCGTCGAGGGGTTAAGGAATGAGCAGTTCTTC. As protein: CSVEGLRNEQFF.